What follows are 9 T cell receptor beta chains derived from one specimen sequenced in a study of graft-versus-host responses after intestinal transplantation. Tissue processing of the graft released intraepithelial and lamina propria lymphocytes from it. Generated by immunoSEQ multiplex PCR, the TCRdb table keeps only in-frame clones and is missing some. This table holds more than 12,000 clones, 67% found once. The sequenced sample was ileum tissue, obtained just over 650 days after intestinal transplantation. Every receptor here comes from a human patient who received an intestinal transplant, so some T cells may come from the graft donor.

The chain carries TRBV6-1 and TRBJ2-7; D is possibly TRBD2 (6 bases). CDR1 is MNHNS and CDR2 is SASEGT in the germline V gene. CDR3 length: 12 residues. V was clipped by 7 bases and J by 7 bases, with 14 bases between them. CDR3 amino acids: CASNRAGSEQYF. In nucleotides, the CDR3 is TGTGCCAGCAACCGCGCGGGAAGTGAGCAGTACTTC.

This sequence joins TRBV5-1 and TRBJ2-1; D possibly corresponds to TRBD2 (6 bases). The germline V and J ends were trimmed by 0 bases and 0 bases, with 13 bases remaining between them. Germline CDR1 reads SGHRS; CDR2 reads YFSETQ. The CDR3 runs to 17 residues. This CDR3 reads CASSLDIRGSSYNEQFF. CDR3 DNA sequence: TGCGCCAGCAGCTTGGACATACGGGGGAGCTCCTACAATGAGCAGTTCTTC.

Comment on this clone: One end of the junction fails to match germline, which may point to a read error. The chain combines TRBV6-5 with TRBJ1-1; D gene unclear. Looked up from germline, CDR1 is MNHEY and CDR2 is SVGAGI. CDR3 length: 14 amino acids. The CDR3 nucleotides read TGTGCCAGCCGTTACGCCGGGGAGAACACTGAAGCTTTCTTT. Protein product: CASRYAGENTEAFF.

V and J are TRBV2 and TRBJ2-3; a possible D gene is TRBD2 (5 bases). CDR1 SNHLY and CDR2 FYNNEI come from the germline V gene. V was pared by 2 bases and J by 1 base, with 13 bases between. The CDR3 loop spans 16 amino acids. The CDR3 loop reads CASSEKRGRRTDTQYF. CDR3 nucleotides: TGTGCCAGCAGTGAAAAGCGAGGGCGCCGCACAGATACGCAGTATTTT.

This clone was seen more than once but under ten times. The chain uses TRBV5-1 and TRBJ2-3; D is unresolved. Trimming took off 0 bases at V and 1 base at J, with 6 bases between the two ends. The CDR3 covers 14 residues. Per germline, CDR1 SGHRS and CDR2 YFSETQ. CDR3 DNA sequence: TGCGCCAGCAGCTTGGTTCAGGGCACAGATACGCAGTATTTT. Protein: CASSLVQGTDTQYF.

This chain connects TRBV15 to TRBJ1-2; 8 nucleotides agree with TRBD1. Trimming cost V 0 bases and J 4 bases; bases outside gene matches: 7. Germline values: CDR1 LNHNV, CDR2 YYDKDF (reference sequence). This CDR3 is built from 16 residues. In nucleotides, the CDR3 is TGTGCCACCAGCAGAGATACGCAACAGGGGGTCTATGGCTACACCTTC. Protein product: CATSRDTQQGVYGYTF. The variable domain in full, completed from reference TRBV15 and TRBJ1-2, reads DAMVIQNPRYQVTQFGKPVTLSCSQTLNHNVMYWYQQKSSQAPKLLFHYYDKDFNNEADTPDNFQSRRPNTSFCFLDIRSPGLGDTAMYLCATSRDTQQGVYGYTFGSGTRLTVV.

The J gene is TRBJ2-3, the V gene TRBV19; 10 bases map to TRBD2. The CDR3 has 15 residues. Germline V gene data show CDR1 as LNHDA and CDR2 as SQIVND (reference sequence). The V segment lost 6 bases and the J segment 3 bases; nucleotides outside the gene matches: 6. The chain's CDR3 is CASSLTSGETDTQYF. The CDR3 DNA reads as TGTGCCAGTAGCCTAACTAGCGGGGAGACAGATACGCAGTATTTT.

The rearrangement joins TRBV6-1 to TRBJ2-1; D might be TRBD2 (5 bases). V was trimmed by 5 bases and J by 11 bases, leaving 7 bases between them. Germline lookup yields CDR1 MNHNS and CDR2 SASEGT. This CDR3 region has 10 residues. In nucleotides, the CDR3 is TGTGCCAGCAGTTCTAGCCAGCAGTTCTTC. Amino acids: CASSSSQQFF.

The chain uses TRBV6-5 and TRBJ2-7, with 9 nucleotides matching TRBD1. This CDR3 is built from 15 residues. Germline V gene sequence: CDR1 MNHEY, CDR2 SVGAGI. J lost 7 bases, V lost 6 bases, and 13 bases had no gene match. CDR3 in DNA: TGTGCCAGCAGCACGTCCGGGACAGGGATGAGGGAGCAGTACTTC. This sequence encodes CASSTSGTGMREQYF.